One sample yielded the 25 T cell receptor beta chains listed below, sequenced in a study of CD8+ T cells in alopecia areata. The sequencing template was cDNA reverse transcribed from extracted RNA. Clones were read by immunoSEQ multiplex PCR, and TCRdb kept only the in-frame ones, dropping some. The sample includes fewer than 250,000 clones, roughly 60% seen only once; the top ten take approximately 0.93%. The treatment is: oral pan-JAK inhibitor, 5-10 mg twice daily. The specimen was CD4+ T cells sorted from blood, collected at week 24, from a patient treated with tofacitinib. These receptors originate from a human donor with alopecia areata.

As to this clone: Distinct nucleotide sequences in the sample also encode this CDR3. This CDR3 is CSVEQGGTEAFF. CDR3 nucleotides: TGCAGCGTTGAACAGGGGGGAACTGAAGCTTTCTTT. V and J are TRBV29-1 and TRBJ1-1; TRBD1 aligns across 7 bases. There are 12 residues in the CDR3. Losses at the gene ends were 2 bases for V and 5 bases for J; bases not matched to a gene: 2. Germline V gives CDR1 SQVTM, CDR2 ANQGSEA.

This chain connects TRBV9 to TRBJ1-2; D is uncertain. The CDR3 extends over 12 amino acids. Germline-derived CDR1 and CDR2 are SGDLS and YYNGEE. V lost 5 bases and J lost 4, with 9 bases in between. Here the CDR3 reads CASSALVYGYTF. DNA for the CDR3: TGTGCCAGCAGTGCTTTGGTCTATGGCTACACCTTC.

This sequence joins TRBV29-1 and TRBJ2-1; unclear D gene. V lost 4 bases to trimming and J lost 6 bases, with 13 bases between them. The CDR3 consists of 13 residues. Germline V gene sequence: CDR1 SQVTM, CDR2 ANQGSEA. In DNA form, the CDR3 reads TGCAGCGTTGTCCGGGCTATTGGCAATGAGCAGTTCTTC. Amino acid sequence: CSVVRAIGNEQFF.

The CDR3 reads CASSQGPEQYF. CDR3 in DNA: TGTGCCAGCAGCCAAGGGCCAGAGCAGTACTTC. The chain has TRBV14 and TRBJ2-7; unclear D gene. Trimming cost V 1 base and J 7 bases, with 5 bases left between them. This CDR3 spans 11 amino acids. In germline, CDR1 is SGHDN, CDR2 FVKESK.

This clone was observed a few times. The chain is built from TRBV7-2 and TRBJ1-2; D unresolved. V was pared by 1 base and J by 7 bases, with 16 bases between. The CDR3 is 15 amino acids. Germline V CDR1 and CDR2: SGHTA, FQGNSA. CDR3 protein: CASSLELSVASGYTF. For the CDR3, the DNA is TGTGCCAGCAGCTTAGAATTGTCTGTAGCGAGTGGCTACACCTTC.

The chain uses TRBV28 and TRBJ1-6, with no clear D. CDR3 size: 11 residues. Between the trimmed V and J ends, which lost 4 bases and 12 bases, there was a span of 7 bases. In germline, CDR1 is MDHEN, CDR2 SYDVKM. The chain's CDR3 is CASSSVEPLHF. DNA for the CDR3: TGTGCCAGCAGTTCAGTAGAACCCCTCCACTTT.

This clone has only a few counts. The gene calls are TRBV5-6 and TRBJ2-5, with D perhaps TRBD1 (6 bases). V lost 4 bases and J 2 bases, leaving 9 bases between the germline ends. This CDR3 is built from 13 residues. Germline values: CDR1 SGHDT, CDR2 YYEEEE. The CDR3 nucleotides are TGTGCCAGCAGCCTAGACAGGCAAGAGACCCAGTACTTC. Amino acids: CASSLDRQETQYF.

The CDR3 DNA reads TGTGCCAGCGCCCTCGAAGGGGGGCCCGACTATGGCTACACCTTC. Its protein product is CASALEGGPDYGYTF. The rearrangement links TRBV7-8 to TRBJ1-2, with D possibly TRBD1 on 6 matching bases. CDR3 length: 15 amino acids. V lost 8 bases and J 3 bases, leaving 19 bases between the germline ends. Germline V gene lookup returns CDR1 SGHVS and CDR2 FQNEAQ.

This sequence joins TRBV29-1 and TRBJ1-5; 9 nucleotides match TRBD1. V trimming: 6 bases; J trimming: 4 bases; junction bases outside the gene matches: 7. CDR1 and CDR2 (germline): SQVTM, ANQGSEA. There are 14 residues in the CDR3. CDR3 in amino acids: CSVITGTGNQPQHF. DNA of the CDR3: TGCAGCGTGATTACCGGGACAGGGAATCAGCCCCAGCATTTT.

The J gene is TRBJ2-2, the V gene TRBV25-1; D is unresolved. CDR1 and CDR2 from the germline V gene are MGHDK and SYGVNS. Trimming stripped 4 bases from V and 3 bases from J, with 6 bases between. This CDR3 contains 13 residues. CDR3 sequence: CASSVEYTGELFF. CDR3 in DNA: TGTGCCAGCAGTGTCGAGTACACCGGGGAGCTGTTTTTT.

The rearrangement uses TRBV10-3 and TRBJ1-2; unclear D gene. The CDR3 consists of 15 residues. Trimming took off 11 bases at V and 4 bases at J, with 23 bases between the two ends. From germline, CDR1 is ENHRY and CDR2 SYGVKD. The CDR3 DNA reads TGTGCCGCCAGTTTCCCCTCAAGCAGCTCCTATGGCTACACCTTC. Translated, it gives CAASFPSSSSYGYTF.

V and J are TRBV11-2 and TRBJ2-5, with 9 bases lining up with TRBD2. V lost 5 bases and J lost 3; bases outside the gene matches: 10. Germline V lookup: CDR1 SGHAT, CDR2 FQNNGV. This CDR3 has 16 residues. CDR3 in amino acids: CASSPRRVAGEETQYF. The CDR3 DNA sequence: TGTGCCAGCAGCCCGCGGCGAGTAGCGGGGGAAGAGACCCAGTACTTC.

The count of this clone is one. The gene calls are TRBV25-1 and TRBJ1-4; D uncertain. Germline lookup yields CDR1 MGHDK and CDR2 SYGVNS. V was pared by 4 bases and J by 7 bases, with 10 bases between. The CDR3 covers 13 residues. The CDR3 loop reads CASSVRRGEKLFF. In DNA form, the CDR3 reads TGTGCCAGCAGTGTGCGGCGGGGTGAAAAACTGTTTTTT.

Here the CDR3 reads CASRRAAGAGNSPLHF. The CDR3, as DNA: TGCGCCAGCCGCCGCGCTGCGGGGGCTGGGAATTCACCCCTCCACTTT. The genes are TRBV5-1 and TRBJ1-6; D possibly corresponds to TRBD1 (6 bases). Trimming cost V 7 bases and J 7 bases, with 21 bases left between them. The CDR3 has 16 amino acids. Germline V gene data show CDR1 as SGHRS and CDR2 as YFSETQ.

The chain combines TRBV28 with TRBJ1-4; a possible D gene is TRBD1 (5 bases). This CDR3 has 14 residues. Germline values: CDR1 MDHEN, CDR2 SYDVKM. Trimming shortened V by 7 bases and J by 8 bases, and 17 bases separated the two germline ends. CDR3 nucleotides: TGTGCCAGCACATTTGAGGGTTCAGGGGAAAAACTGTTTTTT. Residues: CASTFEGSGEKLFF.

The chain is built from TRBV11-3 and TRBJ1-4; D not resolved. Germline CDR1 and CDR2: SGHNT and YENEEA. The CDR3 is made up of 12 amino acids. V was shortened by 1 base and J by 3 bases, with 0 bases between the two germline ends. CDR3 sequence: CASSLANEKLFF. In nucleotides, the CDR3 is TGTGCCAGCAGCTTAGCTAATGAAAAACTGTTTTTT.

The chain combines TRBV29-1 with TRBJ2-5; D ambiguous. This CDR3 is built from 10 residues. Germline-derived CDR1 and CDR2 are SQVTM and ANQGSEA. V shed 2 bases and J shed 5 bases, with 3 bases lying between them. In nucleotides, the CDR3 is TGCAGCGTTGAACGGGAGACCCAGTACTTC. This encodes CSVERETQYF.

The gene calls are TRBV18 and TRBJ2-7, with 11 bases identical to TRBD1. Looked up from germline, CDR1 is KGHSH and CDR2 is LQKENI. With 4 bases clipped from V and 2 bases from J, the junction kept 4 bases outside the gene matches. The CDR3 sequence is 15 residues long. The CDR3 coding sequence is TGTGCCAGCTCACGCCAGGGACAGGGGGCCTACGAGCAGTACTTC. It is translated as CASSRQGQGAYEQYF.

This sequence joins TRBV9 and TRBJ2-3; 10 bases match TRBD2. The CDR3 length is 16 residues. The germline gives CDR1 SGDLS, CDR2 YYNGEE. V was clipped by 2 bases and J by 2 bases; unmatched bases: 5. For the CDR3, the DNA is TGTGCCAGCAGCGTCCTAGCGGGGGCCAACACAGATACGCAGTATTTT. It is translated as CASSVLAGANTDTQYF.

The chain couples TRBV30 to TRBJ1-5; a weak D match, TRBD1 (6 bases). Germline V lookup: CDR1 GTSNPN, CDR2 SVGIG (reference sequence). Trimming removed 1 base from V and 3 bases from J, with 10 bases in between. The length of the CDR3 is 14 residues. The CDR3 loop is CAWSGGQDNQPQHF. The CDR3 DNA sequence: TGTGCCTGGAGTGGGGGACAAGACAATCAGCCCCAGCATTTT. The full variable domain, in which reference TRBV30 and TRBJ1-5 provide the parts outside the CDR3, is SQTIHQWPATLVQPVGSPLSLECTVEGTSNPNLYWYRQAAGRGLQLLFYSVGIGQISSEVPQNLSASRPQDRQFILSSKKLLLSDSGFYLCAWSGGQDNQPQHFGDGTRLSIL.

The chain couples TRBV25-1 to TRBJ1-4; D possibly corresponds to TRBD1 (6 bases). CDR3 length equals 15 residues. V dropped 2 bases and J dropped 8 bases, with 15 bases sitting between them. Germline CDR1 and CDR2: MGHDK and SYGVNS. CDR3 protein: CASSESRGAREKLFF. In nucleotides, the CDR3 is TGTGCCAGCAGTGAAAGTCGGGGGGCGAGGGAAAAACTGTTTTTT.

This clone was observed at least ten times. The rearrangement links TRBV6-6 to TRBJ1-4; TRBD1 might be the D (6 bases). The CDR3 loop spans 12 amino acids. The V gene lost 10 bases and the J gene lost 7 bases, with 13 bases spanning the gap. Per the germline V gene, CDR1 is MNHNY and CDR2 is SVGAGI (reference sequence). The CDR3 sequence is CATHQGPEKLFF. As DNA, the CDR3 is TGTGCCACCCACCAGGGGCCTGAAAAACTGTTTTTT.

As concerns this clone: Other DNA sequences from this sample encode an identical CDR3 as well. V gene TRBV5-1 combines with J gene TRBJ1-3; D is unresolved. Germline CDR1 is SGHRS and CDR2 is YFSETQ. The CDR3 covers 14 residues. V was cut by 0 bases and J by 0 bases, with 4 bases left in between. CDR3 DNA: TGCGCCAGCAGCTTGGACGGCTCTGGAAACACCATATATTTT. Residues: CASSLDGSGNTIYF.

This clone was seen more than once but under ten times. V gene TRBV4-3 combines with J gene TRBJ2-2, with 7 bases fitting TRBD1. This CDR3 comprises 15 residues. The ends lost 4 bases at V and 7 bases at J; junction bases unmatched: 9. Per the germline V gene, CDR1 is LGHNA and CDR2 is YSLEER. CDR3 nucleotide sequence: TGCGCCAGCAGCCCCCTACAGGGGCAGAACGGGGAGCTGTTTTTT. Translation gives CASSPLQGQNGELFF.

The chain carries TRBV29-1 and TRBJ2-3, with 12 bases that match TRBD2. Germline V gene lookup returns CDR1 SQVTM and CDR2 ANQGSEA. This CDR3 contains 14 residues. V dropped 8 bases and J dropped 2; count of bases not matched to a gene: 5. This CDR3 reads CSTRLAGVTDTQYF. The CDR3 region has the DNA TGCAGCACCCGACTAGCGGGGGTCACAGATACGCAGTATTTT.